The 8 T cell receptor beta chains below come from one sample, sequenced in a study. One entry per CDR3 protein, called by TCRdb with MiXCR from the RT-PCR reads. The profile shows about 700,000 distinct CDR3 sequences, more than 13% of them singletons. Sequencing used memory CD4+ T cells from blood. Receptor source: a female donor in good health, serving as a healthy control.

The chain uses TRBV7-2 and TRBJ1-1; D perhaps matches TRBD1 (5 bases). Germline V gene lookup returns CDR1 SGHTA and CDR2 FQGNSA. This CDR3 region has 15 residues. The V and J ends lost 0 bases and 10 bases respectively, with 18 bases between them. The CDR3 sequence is CASSLATGSSGVAFF. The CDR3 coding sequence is TGTGCCAGCAGCTTAGCTACAGGTTCCTCAGGTGTAGCTTTCTTT.

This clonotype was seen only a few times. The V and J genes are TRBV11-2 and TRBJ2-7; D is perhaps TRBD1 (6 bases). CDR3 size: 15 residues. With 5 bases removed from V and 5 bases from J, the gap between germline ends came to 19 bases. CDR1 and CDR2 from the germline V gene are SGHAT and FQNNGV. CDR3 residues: CASSPRQGIIDEQYF. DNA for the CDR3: TGTGCCAGCAGCCCCCGGCAGGGGATTATCGACGAGCAGTACTTC.

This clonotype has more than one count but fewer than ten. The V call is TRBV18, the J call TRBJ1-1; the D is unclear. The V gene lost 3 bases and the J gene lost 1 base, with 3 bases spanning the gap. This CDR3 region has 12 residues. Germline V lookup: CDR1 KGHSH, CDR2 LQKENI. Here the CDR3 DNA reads TGTGCCAGCTCACCTTCGAACACTGAAGCTTTCTTT. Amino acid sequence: CASSPSNTEAFF.

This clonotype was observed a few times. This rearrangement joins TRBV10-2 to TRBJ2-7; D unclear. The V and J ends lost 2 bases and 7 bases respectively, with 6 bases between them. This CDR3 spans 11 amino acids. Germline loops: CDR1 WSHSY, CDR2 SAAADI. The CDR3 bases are TGCGCCAGCAGTGAGAACGGAGAGCAGTACTTC. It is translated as CASSENGEQYF.

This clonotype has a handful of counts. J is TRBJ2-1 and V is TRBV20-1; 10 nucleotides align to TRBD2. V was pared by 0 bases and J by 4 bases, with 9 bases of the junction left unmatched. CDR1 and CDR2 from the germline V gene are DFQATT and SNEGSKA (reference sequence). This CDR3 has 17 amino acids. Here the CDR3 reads CSARDRSGRARYNEQFF. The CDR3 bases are TGCAGTGCTAGAGATAGGAGCGGGAGGGCCAGATACAATGAGCAGTTCTTC.

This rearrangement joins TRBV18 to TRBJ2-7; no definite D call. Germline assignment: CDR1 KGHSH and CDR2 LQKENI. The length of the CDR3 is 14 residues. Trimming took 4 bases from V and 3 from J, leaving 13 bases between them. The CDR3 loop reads CASSLDLSHYEQYF. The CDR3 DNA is TGTGCCAGCTCACTGGACCTTTCACACTACGAGCAGTACTTC. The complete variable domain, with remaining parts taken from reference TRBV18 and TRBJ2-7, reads NAGVMQNPRHLVRRRGQEARLRCSPMKGHSHVYWYRQLPEEGLKFMVYLQKENIIDESGMPKERFSAEFPKEGPSILRIQQVVRGDSAAYFCASSLDLSHYEQYFGPGTRLTVT.

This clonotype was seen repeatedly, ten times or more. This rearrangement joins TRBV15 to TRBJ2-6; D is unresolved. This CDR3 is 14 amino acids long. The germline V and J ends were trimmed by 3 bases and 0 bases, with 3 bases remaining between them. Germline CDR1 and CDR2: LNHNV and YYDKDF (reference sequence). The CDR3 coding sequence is TGTGCCACCAGCAGCCGCTCTGGGGCCAACGTCCTGACTTTC. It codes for CATSSRSGANVLTF.

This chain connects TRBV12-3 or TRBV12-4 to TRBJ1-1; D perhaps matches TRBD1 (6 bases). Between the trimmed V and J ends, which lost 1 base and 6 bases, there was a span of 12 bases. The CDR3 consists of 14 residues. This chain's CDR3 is CASSLGSWTAEAFF. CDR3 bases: TGTGCCAGCAGTTTAGGATCATGGACAGCTGAAGCTTTCTTT.